These T cell receptor beta chains were read from a single sample in a study of T cell responses to AZD1222 COVID-19 vaccine. The assay was immunoSEQ multiplex PCR, and TCRdb's table has in-frame clones only and misses some. The listing records 150,000 or so clones. Sequencing was performed on peripheral blood. The receptors originated from an adult in good health. CDR3s include the opening cysteine and the closing phenylalanine or tryptophan. The D gene is left open where the match is weak.

TRBV7-9	TRBJ1-4	15	TRBD1	TGTGCCAGCAGCTTAGCCGGGACAGATAATGAAAAACTGTTTTTT	CASSLAGTDNEKLFF
TRBV5-4	TRBJ1-6	16	NA	TGTGCCAGCAGCTTGGTGGCGGGGAAGCCAGGTTCACCCCTCCACTTT	CASSLVAGKPGSPLHF
TRBV5-4	TRBJ1-1	15	TRBD1	TGTGCCAGCAGCCAGGGACAGGGTTGGGACACTGAAGCTTTCTTT	CASSQGQGWDTEAFF
TRBV7-7	TRBJ2-1	13	NA	TGTGCCAGCAGCTTAGGAAGTAGTAATGAGCAGTTCTTC	CASSLGSSNEQFF
TRBV11-3	TRBJ1-4	15	NA	TGTGCCAGCAGCTCGCGGGGGCCGACCTCGGAAAAACTGTTTTTT	CASSSRGPTSEKLFF
TRBV11-2	TRBJ1-1	11	NA	TGTGCCAGCAGCTTCCGGGGTGAAGCTTTCTTT	CASSFRGEAFF
TRBV29-1	TRBJ1-4	12	NA	TGCAGCGTGGGGCAGTCTAATGAAAAACTGTTTTTT	CSVGQSNEKLFF
TRBV30	TRBJ1-5	13	NA	TGTGCCTGGAGTACCGGGACCCATCAGCCCCAGCATTTT	CAWSTGTHQPQHF
TRBV6-5	TRBJ1-2	11	NA	TGTGCCAGCTTCCTAAACGGGGGCTACACCTTC	CASFLNGGYTF
TRBV7-9	TRBJ2-7	12	NA	TGTGCCAGCAGCTTTACAGTAGACGAGCAGTACTTC	CASSFTVDEQYF
TRBV7-2	TRBJ1-2	14	NA	TGTGCCAGCAGCTTAGCGGGCAGGAACTATGGCTACACCTTC	CASSLAGRNYGYTF
TRBV28	TRBJ1-2	17	NA	TGTGCCAGCAGTAAAAGGTCTGTGCAGCCAACGTACTATGGCTACACCTTC	CASSKRSVQPTYYGYTF
TRBV28	TRBJ1-2	13	NA	TGTGCCAGCAGTTTTGGGGGGAACTATGGCTACACCTTC	CASSFGGNYGYTF
TRBV6-5	TRBJ1-1	15	NA	TGTGCCAGCAGCCTCAGACCGGGGCCAGGCACTGAAGCTTTCTTT	CASSLRPGPGTEAFF